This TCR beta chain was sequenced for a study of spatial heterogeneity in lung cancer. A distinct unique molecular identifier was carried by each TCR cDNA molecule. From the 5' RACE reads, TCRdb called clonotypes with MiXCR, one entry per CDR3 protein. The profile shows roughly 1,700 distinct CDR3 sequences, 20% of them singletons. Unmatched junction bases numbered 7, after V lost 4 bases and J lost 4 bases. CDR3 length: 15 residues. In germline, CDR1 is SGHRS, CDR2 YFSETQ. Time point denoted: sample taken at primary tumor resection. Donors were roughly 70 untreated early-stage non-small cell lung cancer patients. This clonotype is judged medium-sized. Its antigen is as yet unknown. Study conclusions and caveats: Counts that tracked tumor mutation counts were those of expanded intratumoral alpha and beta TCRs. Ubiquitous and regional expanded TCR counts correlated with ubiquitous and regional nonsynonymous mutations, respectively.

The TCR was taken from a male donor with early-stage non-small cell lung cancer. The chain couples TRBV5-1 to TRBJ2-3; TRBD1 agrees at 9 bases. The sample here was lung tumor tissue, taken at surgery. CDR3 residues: CASSQRDRDADTQYF. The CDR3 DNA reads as TGCGCCAGCAGCCAACGGGACAGGGATGCAGATACGCAGTATTTT.